Following are 30 T cell receptor beta chains from one sample sequenced in a study of monozygotic twins with inflammatory bowel disease. TCRdb re-called the 5' RACE reads, yielding one record per CDR3 amino acid sequence without DNA. The repertoire table contains 310,000 or so distinct CDR3 sequences. The sequenced material came from blood. These receptors originate from a human donor with ulcerative colitis or Crohn's disease, or a healthy co-twin of an affected twin (not recorded which).

The genes are TRBV7-8 and TRBJ2-7; TCRdb reports TRBD1, a call that lacks DNA to check it against. CDR1 is SGHVS and CDR2 is FQNEAQ in the germline V gene. The CDR3 runs to 16 residues. Here the CDR3 reads CASSLSATGSSYEQYF.

The V and J genes are TRBV7-9 and TRBJ2-1. The germline CDR1 and CDR2 sequences are SEHNR and FQNEAQ (reference sequence). The CDR3 loop spans 13 amino acids. The CDR3: CASSLSRLDEQFF.

The rearrangement joins TRBV7-2 to TRBJ2-1; TCRdb's D call, TRBD2, is unchecked because there is no DNA. Germline CDR1 and CDR2: SGHTA and FQGNSA. There are 16 residues in the CDR3. This CDR3 is CASSIQGTSGANEQFF. The complete variable domain, with remaining parts taken from reference TRBV7-2 and TRBJ2-1, reads GAGVSQSPSNKVTEKGKDVELRCDPISGHTALYWYRQSLGQGLEFLIYFQGNSAPDKSGLPSDRFSAERTGGSVSTLTIQRTQQEDSAVYLCASSIQGTSGANEQFFGPGTRLTVL.

The CDR3 protein is CSARGQSEAFF. The gene calls are TRBV29-1 and TRBJ1-1; TCRdb selects TRBD1, and the lack of DNA leaves this call unchecked. The germline gives CDR1 SQVTM, CDR2 ANQGSEA. This CDR3 is 11 amino acids long. The variable domain in full, completed from reference TRBV29-1 and TRBJ1-1, reads SAVISQKPSRDICQRGTSLTIQCQVDSQVTMMFWYRQQPGQSLTLIATANQGSEATYESGFVIDKFPISRPNLTFSTLTVSNMSPEDSSIYLCSARGQSEAFFGQGTRLTVV.

The chain employs TRBV11-2 and TRBJ2-7; TCRdb selects TRBD1, and the lack of DNA leaves this call unchecked. Germline CDR1 is SGHAT and CDR2 is FQNNGV. The CDR3 runs to 16 residues. The CDR3 loop reads CASSLTGGYGDYEQYF.

V gene TRBV20-1 combines with J gene TRBJ2-1. The CDR3 totals 13 residues. Germline loops: CDR1 DFQATT, CDR2 SNEGSKA (reference sequence). The chain's CDR3 is CSANGPVVDEQFF.

The genes are TRBV5-1 and TRBJ2-5; with no DNA, the TCRdb D assignment of TRBD1 cannot be verified. Germline assignment: CDR1 SGHRS and CDR2 YFSETQ. The CDR3 spans 16 residues. The CDR3 loop is CASRKTGSFTQETQYF.

This chain connects TRBV3-1 to TRBJ2-7; TCRdb calls TRBD1, which cannot be checked without DNA. This CDR3 is built from 15 residues. CDR1 is LGHDT, CDR2 YNNKEL, per germline (reference sequence). The CDR3 sequence: CASSQRGGISYEQYF.

The rearrangement joins TRBV6-2 or TRBV6-3 to TRBJ2-7; TCRdb calls TRBD1, which cannot be checked without DNA. From germline, CDR1 is MNHEY and CDR2 SVGEGT. The CDR3 has 15 residues. The CDR3 region is CASSWSWDREDEQYF.

V gene TRBV28 combines with J gene TRBJ1-5; TCRdb returns TRBD1, unconfirmable since there is no DNA. This CDR3 has 12 amino acids. Germline CDR1 is MDHEN and CDR2 is SYDVKM. The CDR3 region is CASVTQGQPQHF.

This chain links TRBV19 with TRBJ2-7; TCRdb reports TRBD1, a call that lacks DNA to check it against. The CDR3 covers 17 residues. Germline values: CDR1 LNHDA, CDR2 SQIVND (reference sequence). The CDR3 sequence: CASSSKKAGTGFYEQYF.

The chain uses TRBV7-2 and TRBJ2-5. CDR3 length: 14 residues. CDR1 is SGHTA, CDR2 FQGNSA, per germline. The CDR3 is CASSSANSMGAEYF.

The rearrangement uses TRBV7-3 and TRBJ2-6. Germline loops: CDR1 SGHTA, CDR2 FQGTGA. The CDR3 covers 16 residues. CDR3 sequence: CASSAGVFSGANVLTF.

The V and J genes are TRBV5-8 and TRBJ2-7. The CDR3 is made up of 12 amino acids. Per the germline V gene, CDR1 is SGHTS and CDR2 is YDEGEE. The CDR3 loop is CASSLGPVEQYF.

The V call is TRBV7-6, the J call TRBJ2-5. Germline lookup yields CDR1 SGHVS and CDR2 FNYEAQ. There are 14 residues in the CDR3. This CDR3 reads CASSPGGDQETQYF.

The rearrangement uses TRBV5-1 and TRBJ2-7; TCRdb's D call, TRBD2, is unchecked because there is no DNA. This CDR3 has 14 amino acids. In germline, CDR1 is SGHRS, CDR2 YFSETQ. This CDR3 reads CASSRESGRNEQYF.

The gene calls are TRBV12-3 or TRBV12-4 and TRBJ1-5; the D gene TCRdb calls, TRBD1, cannot be checked with no DNA. The CDR3 covers 16 residues. The CDR3 sequence: CASSSTGGVGNQPQHF.

The chain links TRBV4-1 to TRBJ2-2; TCRdb lists TRBD1, though no DNA is available to test this call. Germline V CDR1 and CDR2: MGHRA, YSYEKL. CDR3 size: 18 residues. The CDR3 region is CASSQEGGGTANTGELFF.

The CDR3 loop is CASSSHPRNDRVDGYTF. The chain links TRBV5-1 to TRBJ1-2; without DNA, the TCRdb call of TRBD1 cannot be checked. CDR1 and CDR2 from the germline V gene are SGHRS and YFSETQ. The CDR3 length is 17 residues.

The CDR3 spells CSASEVDLAGRNTGELFF. The rearrangement links TRBV20-1 to TRBJ2-2; there is no DNA to check the TCRdb D call of TRBD2. The CDR3 extends over 18 amino acids. Per germline, CDR1 DFQATT and CDR2 SNEGSKA (reference sequence).

The chain carries TRBV5-1 and TRBJ1-6; the TCRdb call, TRBD1, lacks DNA for checking. This CDR3 comprises 15 residues. The germline CDR1 and CDR2 sequences are SGHRS and YFSETQ. This CDR3 is CASSWETGSDSPLHF.

The gene calls are TRBV29-1 and TRBJ1-1; TCRdb designates TRBD1, a call that cannot be tested without DNA. The CDR3 spans 11 residues. Germline CDR1 reads SQVTM; CDR2 reads ANQGSEA. The CDR3 protein is CSVMTVTEAFF.

This chain links TRBV5-5 with TRBJ2-3. Germline V CDR1 and CDR2: SGHKS, YYEKEE (reference sequence). This CDR3 is 17 amino acids long. The CDR3 here is CASSLAASVGSTDTQYF.

V is TRBV4-3 and J is TRBJ2-3; TCRdb selects TRBD1, and the lack of DNA leaves this call unchecked. Germline values: CDR1 LGHNA, CDR2 YSLEER. The length of the CDR3 is 16 residues. The CDR3 sequence is CASSQEGQGLADTQYF.

The V call is TRBV28, the J call TRBJ2-2; absent DNA, TCRdb's TRBD2 call cannot be checked. CDR1 and CDR2 (germline): MDHEN, SYDVKM. The CDR3 length is 16 residues. Here the CDR3 reads CASAAGTSANTGELFF.

The chain links TRBV18 to TRBJ2-5; checking the TCRdb D call of TRBD1 is not possible without DNA. Germline CDR1 and CDR2: KGHSH and LQKENI. This CDR3 has 16 residues. CDR3 region: CASSPRDRGPQETQYF.

V gene TRBV4-1 combines with J gene TRBJ2-7; TCRdb lists TRBD1, though no DNA is available to test this call. Per the germline V gene, CDR1 is MGHRA and CDR2 is YSYEKL. The CDR3 has 15 amino acids. This chain's CDR3 is CASSPLASGNYEQYF.

This chain's CDR3 is CASSRDRFPEAFF. The rearrangement links TRBV11-2 to TRBJ1-1; TCRdb gives TRBD1 as the D gene, but with no DNA this cannot be confirmed. Germline CDR1 reads SGHAT; CDR2 reads FQNNGV. The length of the CDR3 is 13 residues.

The chain carries TRBV7-9 and TRBJ1-2; TCRdb reports TRBD1, a call that lacks DNA to check it against. The CDR3 length is 15 residues. CDR1 and CDR2 (germline): SEHNR, FQNEAQ (reference sequence). The CDR3 reads CASSPGGQKNYGYTF.

The chain combines TRBV2 with TRBJ1-2. The CDR3 has 13 amino acids. The germline V gene encodes CDR1 SNHLY and CDR2 FYNNEI. CDR3 region: CASSLSQIYGYTF.